These 2 T cell receptor beta chains came from one sample sequenced in a study of long-term antiretroviral therapy in people with HIV. It was version v3.0 of the immunoSEQ assay that was run at survey level. Sequencing used immunoSEQ multiplex PCR; TCRdb keeps in-frame clones, though not all of them. The sample has around 9,800 clones, around 80% seen once. This specimen consisted of unsorted PBMCs, obtained 1.8 years after starting antiretroviral therapy. These TCRs come from a man aged 40-55 years with HIV.

V and J are TRBV7-9 and TRBJ2-5; 7 nucleotides align to TRBD1. With 8 bases clipped from V and 3 bases from J, the junction kept 6 bases outside the gene matches. This CDR3 region has 13 residues. CDR1 is SEHNR and CDR2 is FQNEAQ in the germline V gene (reference sequence). The DNA of the CDR3 is TGTGCCAGCCCAACCGGGACAGAAGAGACCCAGTACTTC. Translation: CASPTGTEETQYF.

This chain's CDR3 is CASSFADREQYF. The CDR3 nucleotides are TGTGCCAGCAGCTTCGCGGACAGGGAGCAGTACTTC. V and J are TRBV11-1 and TRBJ2-4, with 8 bases identical to TRBD1. V shed 3 bases, J shed 13 bases, and the junction held 5 bases outside the gene matches. In germline, CDR1 is SGHAT, CDR2 FQDESV (reference sequence). The CDR3 runs to 12 residues.